This T cell receptor (beta chain) was recorded in a study of neoadjuvant anti-PD-1 for oral cavity cancer. Study-wide context: Around day 43, patients without progression received a fourth nivolumab dose before surgery.

Here immunoSEQ multiplex PCR was the method, and the copy in TCRdb shows in-frame clones only, minus some. Of approximately 7,800 clones in the sample, about 67% are singletons; the top ten hold approximately 3.2%. Time point here: after neoadjuvant nivolumab, at surgical resection. PBMCs were not maintained or expanded in culture before analysis. The sample here was PBMCs, taken after nivolumab (anti-PD-1) treatment. The clonotype originates from a person between 40 and 80 years old with oral cavity squamous cell carcinoma.

The CDR3 is CASSLTGSGNTIYF. In nucleotides, the CDR3 is TGTGCCAGCAGCTTGACGGGCTCTGGAAACACCATATATTTT. The chain has TRBV13 and TRBJ1-3, with D unclear. The ends were cut back, 3 bases at V and 0 bases at J, with 6 bases in the middle. This CDR3 region has 14 residues. Germline V gene data show CDR1 as PRHDT and CDR2 as FYEKMQ (reference sequence).